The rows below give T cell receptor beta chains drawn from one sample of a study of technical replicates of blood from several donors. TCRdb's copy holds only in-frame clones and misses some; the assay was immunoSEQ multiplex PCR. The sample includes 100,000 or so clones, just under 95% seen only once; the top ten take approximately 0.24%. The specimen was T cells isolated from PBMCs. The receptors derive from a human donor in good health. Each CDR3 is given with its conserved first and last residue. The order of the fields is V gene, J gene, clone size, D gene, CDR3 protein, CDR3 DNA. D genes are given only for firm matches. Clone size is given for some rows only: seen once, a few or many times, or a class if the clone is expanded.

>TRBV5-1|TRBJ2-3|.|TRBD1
CASSPTGTGGTDTQYF
TGCGCCAGCAGCCCGACCGGGACAGGGGGAACAGATACGCAGTATTTT
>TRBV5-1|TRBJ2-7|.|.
CASKVAGLSYEQYF
TGCGCCAGCAAGGTCGCAGGGCTTTCCTACGAGCAGTACTTC
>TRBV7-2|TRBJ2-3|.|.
CASSGGSDTQYF
TGTGCCAGCAGCGGGGGGTCAGATACGCAGTATTTT
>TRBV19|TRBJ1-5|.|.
CASSINRDQPQHF
TGTGCCAGTAGTATAAACAGGGATCAGCCCCAGCATTTT
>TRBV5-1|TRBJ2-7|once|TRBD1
CASSLGQGMDEQYF
TGCGCCAGCAGCCTGGGACAGGGTATGGACGAGCAGTACTTC
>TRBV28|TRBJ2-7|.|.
CASSSWTRGNRYEQYF
TGTGCCAGCAGTTCCTGGACGAGGGGGAACCGTTACGAGCAGTACTTC
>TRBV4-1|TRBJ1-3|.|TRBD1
CASSRGTGENTIYF
TGCGCCAGCAGCCGCGGGACAGGCGAAAACACCATATATTTT
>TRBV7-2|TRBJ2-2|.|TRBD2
CASTSLLAANTGELFF
TGTGCCAGCACCTCTCTCCTAGCGGCAAACACCGGGGAGCTGTTTTTT
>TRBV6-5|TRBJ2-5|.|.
CASVHKETQYF
TGTGCCAGCGTACACAAGGAGACCCAGTACTTC
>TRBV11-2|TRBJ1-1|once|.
CASSLQGGTEAFF
TGTGCCAGCAGCTTACAAGGGGGAACTGAAGCTTTCTTT
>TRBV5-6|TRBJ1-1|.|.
CASSLRRGIEAFF
TGTGCCAGCAGCTTGAGGAGAGGGATTGAAGCTTTCTTT
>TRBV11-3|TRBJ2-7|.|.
CASSPPPNSYEQYF
TGTGCCAGCAGCCCCCCTCCAAACAGCTACGAGCAGTACTTC
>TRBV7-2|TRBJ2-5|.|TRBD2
CASSLGRGAQETQYF
TGTGCCAGCAGCTTAGGGCGGGGGGCCCAAGAGACCCAGTACTTC
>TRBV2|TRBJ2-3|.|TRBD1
CASSDQGVRTDTQYF
TGTGCCAGCAGTGATCAGGGGGTGAGAACAGATACGCAGTATTTT
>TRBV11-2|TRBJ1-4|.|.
CASRGGLPQTNEKLFF
TGTGCCAGCAGAGGAGGACTACCGCAGACTAATGAAAAACTGTTTTTT
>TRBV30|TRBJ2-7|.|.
CAWSVAWAGIHEQYF
TGTGCCTGGAGTGTAGCCTGGGCAGGGATACACGAGCAGTACTTC
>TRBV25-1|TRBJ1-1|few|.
CASSADWFTEAFF
TGTGCCAGCAGTGCCGACTGGTTCACTGAAGCTTTCTTT
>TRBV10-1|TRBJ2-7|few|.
CASSRAGLGSYEQYF
TGCGCCAGCAGTCGTGCAGGCTTGGGCTCCTACGAGCAGTACTTC
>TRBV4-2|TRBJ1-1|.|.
CASSQVSREQEAFF
TGTGCCAGCAGCCAAGTATCGCGGGAGCAGGAAGCTTTCTTT
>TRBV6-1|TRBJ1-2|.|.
CANKPRGFPNYGYTF
TGTGCCAACAAACCCCGGGGGTTCCCTAACTATGGCTACACCTTC
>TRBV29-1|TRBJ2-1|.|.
CSSVRGNEQFF
TGCAGCTCCGTCCGGGGTAATGAGCAGTTCTTC
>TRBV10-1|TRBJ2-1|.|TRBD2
CASSDPRLAAKQFF
TGCGCCAGCAGTGACCCAAGACTAGCGGCCAAGCAGTTCTTC
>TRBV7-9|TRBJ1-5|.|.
CASSLSGFNQPQHF
TGTGCCAGCAGCTTATCAGGCTTTAATCAGCCCCAGCATTTT
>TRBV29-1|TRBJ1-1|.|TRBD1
CSASPTGVPEAFF
TGCAGCGCCTCTCCGACAGGGGTCCCTGAAGCTTTCTTT
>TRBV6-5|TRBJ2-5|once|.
CASRRTVQETQYF
TGTGCCAGCAGAAGGACAGTCCAAGAGACCCAGTACTTC
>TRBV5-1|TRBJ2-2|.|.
CASRPTGSGELFF
TGCGCCAGCAGGCCTACAGGGTCCGGGGAGCTGTTTTTT
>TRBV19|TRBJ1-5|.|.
CASQGGSRQPQHF
TGTGCCAGCCAGGGAGGATCCCGTCAGCCCCAGCATTTT
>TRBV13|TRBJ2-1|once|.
CASSLVSSNNEQFF
TGTGCCAGCAGCTTAGTGTCTAGTAACAATGAGCAGTTCTTC
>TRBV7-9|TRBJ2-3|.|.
CASSLIRQSLTSTDTQYF
TGTGCCAGCAGCCTTATTCGACAGTCCCTAACTAGCACAGATACGCAGTATTTT
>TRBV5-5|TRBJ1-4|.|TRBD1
CASSLGTGTNEKLFF
TGTGCCAGCAGCTTGGGGACAGGGACTAATGAAAAACTGTTTTTT